The text below deals with one T cell receptor (beta chain). What it recognizes is unknown. CDR3 size: 15 residues. Germline V gives CDR1 MGHRA, CDR2 YSYEKL. Trimming removed 4 bases from V and 0 bases from J, with 12 bases in between. These data come from a study of blood T cells in healthy people across ages. Study-wide findings and caveats: A roughly linear age-dependent decrease characterized TCR beta diversity per million T cells.

Peripheral blood was drawn, approximately 9.5 milliliters per donor. Total RNA extracted from each sample amounted to at least 5 micrograms. A second PCR, run for about 7 to 12 cycles, used a sample-barcoded 5' primer plus a J-beta primer mix. There were at least 2.5 million CDR3-containing paired-end reads obtained from each sample. TCRdb independently ran MiXCR on the 5' RACE reads; one entry per CDR3 protein. In the table there are 870,000 or so distinct CDR3 sequences, under 35% of which are singletons. Material: blood. The rearrangement uses TRBV4-1 and TRBJ1-2, with D perhaps TRBD1 (6 bases). This receptor was identified in an elderly woman in good health. The CDR3 nucleotides are TGCGCCAGCAGCCTACCAGGACAGCCTAACTATGGCTACACCTTC. Protein: CASSLPGQPNYGYTF.